This T cell receptor beta chain was found in a study of blood T cell repertoires in COVID-19. Across the whole study: The study drew acute and convalescent COVID-19 samples from the United States, Italy and Spain.

Methods used by the authors: It was from reference gene primer amplification that nucleated cell counts were estimated. Method: immunoSEQ multiplex PCR; TCRdb's copy keeps in-frame clones and lacks some. V, J and clone size are taken as reported in that table, and D and trimming were inferred from the DNA itself. The sample has about 40,000 clones, roughly 87% seen once. The junction had 3 bases not matched to a gene; V was cut back by 0 bases and J by 7 bases. The germline V gene encodes CDR1 LGHNA and CDR2 YNFKEQ. The CDR3 sequence is 15 residues long. The rearrangement joins TRBV4-2 to TRBJ2-1; TRBD2 matches 10 bases. This TCR was sampled from a man aged 55 to 70 with COVID-19, enrolled during active disease. Sequencing input: peripheral blood. The CDR3, as DNA: TGTGCCAGCAGCCAAGAAACTAGCGGGGTTAATGAGCAGTTCTTC. Its protein product is CASSQETSGVNEQFF.